One and the same sample provided the 27 T cell receptor beta chains below, sequenced in a study of cytomegalovirus exposure and HLA in healthy donors. Amplification used 60 Vbeta primers and 13 Jbeta primers. The data were produced by immunoSEQ multiplex PCR, yet TCRdb's version contains in-frame clones alone and is incomplete. The table shows about 200,000 clones, with roughly four fifths occurring only once. Sequenced input: PBMCs. Receptor source: a man aged 25 to 45 in good health and CMV-seronegative.

The gene calls are TRBV6-6 and TRBJ2-5; 8 positions match TRBD1. The V and J ends lost 5 bases and 0 bases, in that order; junction bases with no gene match: 2. The CDR3 length is 14 residues. Germline lookup yields CDR1 MNHNY and CDR2 SVGAGI (reference sequence). CDR3 sequence reads: CASSRTGNQETQYF. The CDR3 DNA reads as TGTGCCAGCAGTCGGACAGGGAACCAAGAGACCCAGTACTTC.

The rearrangement joins TRBV7-3 to TRBJ2-2; the D gene is possibly TRBD2 (6 bases). The V end was cut by 5 bases, the J end by 6 bases, with 16 bases between. The CDR3 consists of 15 residues. The germline gives CDR1 SGHTA, CDR2 FQGTGA. This CDR3 is CASSPSLAPAGELFF. The DNA for the CDR3 is TGTGCCAGCAGCCCGTCGCTAGCGCCCGCCGGGGAGCTGTTTTTT.

This clone has a handful of counts. The chain recombines TRBV7-9 with TRBJ1-1, with TRBD1 matching 9 bases. The CDR3 is 14 amino acids. CDR1 and CDR2 from the germline V gene are SEHNR and FQNEAQ (reference sequence). After removal of 6 bases from V and 1 base from J, the junction contained 3 bases not matched to a gene. CDR3 coding DNA: TGTGCCAGCAGAAGGGACAGGGCGAACACTGAAGCTTTCTTT. It yields the protein CASRRDRANTEAFF.

A few counts support this clone. This chain joins TRBV6-1 and TRBJ2-7; 7 positions match TRBD1. J lost 3 bases, V lost 7 bases, and 6 bases had no gene match. Per the germline V gene, CDR1 is MNHNS and CDR2 is SASEGT. The CDR3 consists of 13 residues. The CDR3 loop reads CASIGTDHYEQYF. DNA of the CDR3: TGTGCCAGCATCGGGACAGACCACTACGAGCAGTACTTC.

This sequence joins TRBV10-1 and TRBJ2-3; possible D gene TRBD2, 5 bases. The germline V gene has CDR1 WNHNN and CDR2 SYGVQD (reference sequence). V lost 6 bases to trimming and J lost 8 bases, with 9 bases between them. The CDR3 is 11 amino acids. In DNA form, the CDR3 reads TGCGCCAGCAGCCAAGGACTTACGCAGTATTTT. Protein product: CASSQGLTQYF.

Regarding this clone: Other DNA sequences from this sample encode an identical CDR3 as well. The V call is TRBV6-5, the J call TRBJ2-1; 7 bases line up with TRBD1. Per germline, CDR1 MNHEY and CDR2 SVGAGI. The trim removed 5 bases at V and 0 bases at J, leaving 4 bases unmatched. This CDR3 has 15 amino acids. CDR3: CASSPGGSSYNEQFF. The CDR3 coding sequence is TGTGCCAGCAGTCCAGGGGGAAGCTCCTACAATGAGCAGTTCTTC.

This clone was observed a few times. The CDR3 DNA follows: TGTGCCAGCAGCCCCTCAGGGGCCGGTAATGAAAAACTGTTTTTT. It encodes CASSPSGAGNEKLFF. The chain couples TRBV7-3 to TRBJ1-4, with D maybe TRBD1 (6 bases). V was trimmed by 5 bases and J by 4 bases, leaving 14 bases between them. The germline V gene encodes CDR1 SGHTA and CDR2 FQGTGA. The CDR3 loop spans 15 amino acids. Drawing the rest from reference TRBV7-3 and TRBJ1-4, the complete variable domain is GAGVSQTPSNKVTEKGKYVELRCDPISGHTALYWYRQSLGQGPEFLIYFQGTGAADDSGLPNDRFFAVRPEGSVSTLKIQRTERGDSAVYLCASSPSGAGNEKLFFGSGTQLSVL.

This chain joins TRBV9 and TRBJ1-1, with D possibly TRBD1 on 6 matching bases. In germline, CDR1 is SGDLS, CDR2 YYNGEE. Deletions cut 3 bases from V and 7 bases from J, with 13 bases between. The CDR3 consists of 13 residues. CDR3 in DNA: TGTGCCAGCAGCGCGCTGGACAGCCTTGAAGCTTTCTTT. Translation: CASSALDSLEAFF.

V and J are TRBV5-4 and TRBJ2-2, with D unresolved. Per germline, CDR1 SGHNT and CDR2 YYREEE (reference sequence). V lost 6 bases and J lost 4, with 19 bases in between. This CDR3 contains 16 residues. For the CDR3, the DNA is TGTGCCAGCAACGACGGGTCTAGAAAACCCACCGGGGAGCTGTTTTTT. Its translation is CASNDGSRKPTGELFF.

V usage is TRBV21-1 and J usage is TRBJ2-7; the table's D call, TRBD1, has no DNA check behind it. TRBV21-1 is deemed a pseudogene. This CDR3 has 15 amino acids. CDR3 DNA: TGTGCCAGCAGCATAAGGGGGCAGACTACCAGCGAGCAGTACTTC. It translates to CASSIRGQTTSEQYF.

The chain recombines TRBV11-2 with TRBJ2-2; D call uncertain. V lost 1 base to trimming and J lost 2 bases, with 14 bases between them. CDR1 and CDR2 from the germline V gene are SGHAT and FQNNGV. The CDR3 is 17 amino acids. DNA of the CDR3: TGTGCCAGCAGCTTAGTCACGCGGTCCCCAAACACCGGGGAGCTGTTTTTT. Protein product: CASSLVTRSPNTGELFF.

The V gene is TRBV19, the J gene TRBJ2-7; 7 nucleotides match TRBD2. Germline assignment: CDR1 LNHDA and CDR2 SQIVND (reference sequence). Trimming cost V 4 bases and J 2 bases; bases outside gene matches: 8. The CDR3 consists of 15 residues. The CDR3 DNA reads TGTGCCAGTAGTACCCCCTCTAGCGGTACCTACGAGCAGTACTTC. Translation gives CASSTPSSGTYEQYF.

V usage is TRBV2 and J usage is TRBJ1-3; D remains unclear. The germline V gene encodes CDR1 SNHLY and CDR2 FYNNEI. V lost 5 bases, J lost 0 bases, and 8 bases lay in between. The CDR3 is made up of 14 amino acids. CDR3 sequence: CASSSESSGNTIYF. The CDR3 DNA reads as TGTGCCAGCAGTTCCGAGAGCTCTGGAAACACCATATATTTT.

The CDR3 region is CASSILGQGPYEQYF. Here the CDR3 DNA reads TGTGCCAGTAGTATTTTGGGACAGGGACCCTACGAGCAGTACTTC. V is TRBV19 and J is TRBJ2-7; TRBD1 agrees at 9 bases. The junction had 5 bases not matched to a gene; V was cut back by 3 bases and J by 2 bases. The germline V gene encodes CDR1 LNHDA and CDR2 SQIVND (reference sequence). CDR3 length: 15 amino acids.

The chain employs TRBV9 and TRBJ2-7, with D possibly matching TRBD1 (6 bases). The CDR3 totals 14 residues. Germline V gene lookup returns CDR1 SGDLS and CDR2 YYNGEE. Trimming cost V 7 bases and J 0 bases, with 14 bases left between them. The CDR3 nucleotides are TGTGCCAGCGGCCCGACAGGAAGCTCCTACGAGCAGTACTTC. This translates into CASGPTGSSYEQYF. The full variable domain, with the rest looked up from reference TRBV9 and TRBJ2-7, is DSGVTQTPKHLITATGQRVTLRCSPRSGDLSVYWYQQSLDQGLQFLIQYYNGEERAKGNILERFSAQQFPDLHSELNLSSLELGDSALYFCASGPTGSSYEQYFGPGTRLTVT.

The chain is built from TRBV11-2 and TRBJ1-1; 8 nucleotides line up with TRBD1. The germline CDR1 and CDR2 sequences are SGHAT and FQNNGV. Trimming cost V 5 bases and J 5 bases; bases outside gene matches: 7. The CDR3 is 14 residues long. In nucleotides, the CDR3 is TGTGCCAGCAGCCCCCAGGGGGCGGGTACTGAAGCTTTCTTT. Its translation is CASSPQGAGTEAFF.

The rearrangement uses TRBV6-5 and TRBJ2-7; the match to TRBD1 covers 7 bases. Losses at the gene ends were 6 bases for V and 2 bases for J; bases not matched to a gene: 4. From germline, CDR1 is MNHEY and CDR2 SVGAGI. This CDR3 comprises 13 residues. The CDR3 sequence: CASRPTGPYEQYF. CDR3 in DNA: TGTGCCAGCAGACCGACAGGGCCCTACGAGCAGTACTTC.

The V gene is TRBV6-5, the J gene TRBJ1-2; TRBD1 is a possible D gene (6 bases). V lost 8 bases to trimming and J lost 8 bases, with 15 bases between them. CDR3 length equals 12 residues. Germline CDR1 and CDR2: MNHEY and SVGAGI. Written as DNA, the CDR3 is TGTGCCAGCCAGAGTGGGGGCGTCGGCTACACCTTC. Translating it yields CASQSGGVGYTF.

The chain has TRBV30 and TRBJ2-2, with D maybe TRBD2 (6 bases). The V and J ends lost 2 bases and 4 bases respectively, with 20 bases between them. This CDR3 has 17 amino acids. Germline CDR1 is GTSNPN and CDR2 is SVGIG (reference sequence). CDR3 protein: CAWSTLFGGPRTGELFF. The CDR3 region has the DNA TGTGCCTGGAGTACCCTCTTTGGAGGGCCCCGCACCGGGGAGCTGTTTTTT.

A single count supports this clone. J is TRBJ2-1 and V is TRBV18; 7 nucleotides align to TRBD2. With V trimmed by 3 bases and J by 8 bases, 7 bases remained unmatched. The CDR3 is made up of 14 amino acids. Germline values: CDR1 KGHSH, CDR2 LQKENI. CDR3 coding DNA: TGTGCCAGCTCACCTGGCGGGAGAGTCGATGAGCAGTTCTTC. This sequence encodes CASSPGGRVDEQFF.

The V call is TRBV5-1, the J call TRBJ2-2, with D possibly TRBD2 on 6 matching bases. CDR3 length: 14 residues. The germline gives CDR1 SGHRS, CDR2 YFSETQ. V was pared by 5 bases and J by 2 bases, with 10 bases between. CDR3: CASRGSGNTGELFF. CDR3 DNA sequence: TGCGCCAGCAGAGGTAGCGGTAACACCGGGGAGCTGTTTTTT.

In nucleotides, the CDR3 is TGTGCCAGTAGCTCGGCAGGGGGCTACACTGAAGCTTTCTTT. It codes for CASSSAGGYTEAFF. The rearrangement links TRBV19 to TRBJ1-1, with TRBD1 matching over 8 bases. The CDR3 is 14 residues long. Germline loops: CDR1 LNHDA, CDR2 SQIVND (reference sequence). Trimming removed 6 bases from V and 3 bases from J; junction bases left unmatched: 6.

The chain employs TRBV9 and TRBJ1-4; 7 bases are a match to TRBD1. The CDR3 is made up of 15 amino acids. Per the germline V gene, CDR1 is SGDLS and CDR2 is YYNGEE. The junction had 3 bases not matched to a gene; V was cut back by 4 bases and J by 0 bases. CDR3 in amino acids: CASSPGTATNEKLFF. The CDR3 DNA is TGTGCCAGCAGCCCCGGGACAGCAACTAATGAAAAACTGTTTTTT.

The rearrangement links TRBV6-1 to TRBJ2-7; the D is unclear. Germline V CDR1 and CDR2: MNHNS, SASEGT. The CDR3 consists of 15 residues. Trimming cost V 4 bases and J 3 bases, with 16 bases left between them. CDR3 protein: CASSAVTGSGYEQYF. The CDR3 bases are TGTGCCAGCAGTGCCGTGACGGGTTCGGGCTACGAGCAGTACTTC.

This chain uses TRBV2 with TRBJ2-2; 7 bases are a match to TRBD1. The germline gives CDR1 SNHLY, CDR2 FYNNEI. The CDR3 is made up of 17 amino acids. Trimming removed 3 bases from V and 5 bases from J; junction bases left unmatched: 12. Here the CDR3 reads CASSEAAGGWETGELFF. The CDR3 DNA follows: TGTGCCAGCAGTGAGGCGGCAGGGGGTTGGGAAACCGGGGAGCTGTTTTTT.

The V call is TRBV27, the J call TRBJ1-5; tentative D call: TRBD1 (5 bases). The ends were cut back, 1 base at V and 3 bases at J, with 13 bases in the middle. From germline, CDR1 is MNHEY and CDR2 SMNVEV (reference sequence). This CDR3 has 16 amino acids. The CDR3 bases are TGTGCCAGCAGTTTATGGGCAGGGATTACCAATCAGCCCCAGCATTTT. Translated: CASSLWAGITNQPQHF.

This CDR3 reads CASSPGSSYGYTF. CDR3 sequence (DNA): TGTGCCAGCAGCCCAGGGTCGAGCTATGGCTACACCTTC. The genes are TRBV5-8 and TRBJ1-2; D possibly corresponds to TRBD1 (5 bases). Trimming removed 4 bases at V and 4 bases at J, with 11 bases between. The CDR3 sequence is 13 residues long. The germline CDR1 and CDR2 sequences are SGHTS and YDEGEE.